A single T cell receptor (beta chain) is shown here with its context. Antigen specificity is unknown. This record belongs to a study of T cell responses to AZD1222 COVID-19 vaccine. Study observations and caveats: Reports indicate that nearly half of spike-specific TCRs are directed at unmutated variant regions. Once two AZD1222 doses were given, Spike-specific TCR breadth and depth went up. Baseline testing showed seropositivity in only a handful of AZD1222 recipients. Donor demographics were predominantly white British with a female majority; clonal diversity may be underestimated.

Clones were read by immunoSEQ multiplex PCR, and TCRdb kept only the in-frame ones, dropping some. The repertoire includes about 120,000 clones, roughly 87% of them detected once, and about 4.4% sits in the top ten. The input for sequencing was peripheral blood, taken on day 0 of MenACWY control vaccination. This receptor was taken from an adult in good health.

DNA of the CDR3: TGTGCCAGCAGCCGCCGAGCGGGGCACTCCTACAATGAGCAGTTCTTC. This sequence encodes CASSRRAGHSYNEQFF. V gene TRBV28 combines with J gene TRBJ2-1; 7 positions match TRBD2. Germline V gives CDR1 MDHEN, CDR2 SYDVKM. With V trimmed by 6 bases and J by 0 bases, 8 bases remained unmatched. There are 16 residues in the CDR3.